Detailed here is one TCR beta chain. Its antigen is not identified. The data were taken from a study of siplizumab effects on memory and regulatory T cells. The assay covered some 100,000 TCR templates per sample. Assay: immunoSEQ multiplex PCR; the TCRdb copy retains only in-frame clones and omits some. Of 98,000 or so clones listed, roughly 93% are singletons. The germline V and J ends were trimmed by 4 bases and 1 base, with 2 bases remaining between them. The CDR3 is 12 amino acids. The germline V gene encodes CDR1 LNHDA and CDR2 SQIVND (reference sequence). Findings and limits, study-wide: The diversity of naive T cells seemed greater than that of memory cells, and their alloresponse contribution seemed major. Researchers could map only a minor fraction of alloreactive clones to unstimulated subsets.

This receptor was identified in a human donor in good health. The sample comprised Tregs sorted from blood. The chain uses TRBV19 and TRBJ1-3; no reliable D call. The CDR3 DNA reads TGTGCCAGTAGTAGATCTGGAAACACCATATATTTT. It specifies CASSRSGNTIYF.